This T cell receptor beta chain was sequenced in a study of cytomegalovirus exposure and HLA in healthy donors. The CDR3 contains 13 residues. V lost 4 bases to trimming and J lost 10 bases, with 17 bases between them. The germline V gene has CDR1 SGDLS and CDR2 YYNGEE. The PCR ran on 60 Vbeta and 13 Jbeta primers. Clones were read by immunoSEQ multiplex PCR, and TCRdb kept only the in-frame ones, dropping some. The table records more than 75,000 clones, just under 80% of them present only once. Sequenced input: PBMCs. This chain joins TRBV9 and TRBJ1-1, with unresolved D. The receptor comes from a woman in her forties in good health and CMV-seronegative. CDR3 DNA: TGTGCCAGCAGCCCAATACCCTCCGGGTCAGCTTTCTTT. Translation: CASSPIPSGSAFF.